This record looks at one T cell receptor (beta chain) sequence and its context. This clone's antigen is unknown. No base qualities exist here, and no much larger clone lies one base off it. This specimen comes from a study of cytomegalovirus exposure and HLA in healthy donors listed by TCRdb under 2017. With respect to the entire study: In an earlier analysis of some 610 of the donors, around 290 Gb of sequence data and 100 million or so unique TCR beta sequences from about 190 million T cells were reported. Typing coverage varied by locus: about 620-640 donors for A, B, C, DRB1 and DQB1; approximately 560 for DQA1; nearly 610 for DPA1; some 470 for DPB1. The study profiled the T cell repertoires of 500 to 800 subjects by immunosequencing and related them to cytomegalovirus serostatus. The aim of the study was to test whether cataloging public T cell receptors could identify signatures of past pathogen exposure. Among the roughly 400 genotyped donors, under 90% belonged to the genetic ancestry cluster associated with self-reported Caucasian donors. Donor age, sex, ethnicity and CMV serostatus were collected together with the repertoire data. Every repertoire in the discovery cohort had been generated on one and the same sequencing platform. Among about 400 genotyped donors of the cohort, an average of roughly 230,000 unique TCR beta nucleotide sequences was sequenced per donor, of which approximately 18% were non-productive. A few DR-DQ haplotypes were treated as single units for association and clustering because of strong linkage in the cohort. The later analysis used no new phenotypic data to find candidate immune exposures, relying instead on TCR beta sequences and their occurrence across donors. About 320 gigabases of sequencing data and some 85 million unique TCR sequences were included in an early release covering roughly 700 HLA-typed donors. A later analysis re-examined previously published TCR beta repertoires from roughly 650 donors and added high-resolution HLA genotyping to investigate patterns of TCR occurrence. An earlier analysis of fewer than 750 of the donors used high-throughput TCR beta sequencing to judge whether each TCR beta V gene segment behaved as functional or pseudogenic. HLA typing covered class I and class II loci at four-digit resolution. In addition to the first cohort of 500 to 850 subjects, a separate validation cohort of approximately 130 different subjects was used. In a later genetic analysis, genome-wide SNP genotypes for about three fifths of the roughly 670 donors were used, and that subset was treated as a discovery cohort. High-throughput TCR immunosequencing, statistical association of individual TCRs with disease status, and machine learning were combined to predict cytomegalovirus infection status.

The method behind the library was the immunoSEQ multiplex PCR assay. The multiplex PCR relied on a mix of 60 forward primers for TCR Vbeta segments and 13 reverse primers for TCR Jbeta segments. A multiplex PCR assay on genomic DNA amplified the CDR3 region of rearranged TCR beta genes. The amplified TCR beta libraries were sequenced on the Illumina HiSeq System as 87-base-pair reads. Per the original workflow: Across the 666 repertoires, a later analysis counted 80 million or so unique TCR beta chains, 9 million to 14 million of which were shared by at least two donors. To remove PCR and sequencing errors, raw reads were error-corrected and collapsed into unique sequences using a nearest-neighbor algorithm that merged closely related sequences. CDR3 sequences were aligned to IMGT reference sequences to assign V, D and J gene segments. Each retained sequence needed at least a six-nucleotide match to both a V gene segment and a J gene segment. Rearrangements were classified as productive when the CDR3 lacked stop codons and remained in frame with V and J, and all other rearrangements were classified as non-productive. Following IMGT convention, CDR3 was defined as the stretch from the second conserved V-encoded cysteine to the conserved J-encoded phenylalanine. The earlier analysis of about 560 of the donors excluded any sequence lacking an unambiguous match to a single V gene segment. An earlier analysis of fewer than 750 of the donors called V segments functional above 56.7% productive rearrangements and segregating when the between-donor standard deviation exceeded 5%. A statistical classification framework was developed to diagnose cytomegalovirus status using the catalog of TCR beta chain sequences. A later analysis assigned V and J genes by comparing TCR nucleotide sequences with IMGT/GENE-DB human TR gene sequences. A later analysis assigned CDR3 sequences and most-parsimonious VDJ recombination scenarios with the TCRdist pipeline. In a later analysis, each TCR beta chain was defined by its CDR3 amino acid sequence together with its V-gene family, and reads lacking a unique V-gene family were excluded. A later analysis removed 600 or so highly shared, low-generation-probability nucleotide sequences to deal with suspected cross-contamination and a sequencing artifact. A later analysis calculated a clonal expansion index for each public chain from normalized within-repertoire ranks of inferred template counts. In a later analysis, generation probabilities were computed using a VDJ recombination model fitted to out-of-frame rearrangements, and the results were checked against IGoR. A later analysis scored TCR-TCR, TCR-HLA and TCR-CMV co-occurrence with hypergeometric tests, applying a repertoire-size bias correction to TCR pairs. To estimate false discovery rates, a later analysis permuted the HLA or CMV assignments 20 times. In a later analysis, co-occurring TCRs were grouped using DBSCAN, with TCRdist sequence similarity added in when clustering inside HLA-allele-positive subsets. Repertoires with fewer than 30,000 or more than 120,000 public chains, plus five repertoires with anomalous nucleotide sharing, were excluded from co-occurrence clustering. The immuneACCESS repertoire file appears here via TCRdb, limited to in-frame rearrangements. These files lack a portion of the clones; in checked studies, under half of the deficit traces to unresolved V genes, and the cause of the others is not known. D and trimming were read from the DNA, whereas the V and J calls and clone size are those reported in that table. Counted in this sample were around 150,000 clones; 70% to 90% of them appeared once. The top ten clonotypes cover under 2% of the sample.

In total, around 600 healthy bone marrow donors made up the cohort. All cohort members were sampled while nominally healthy, although unrecorded immune exposures were likely present. The donor tested CMV seronegative, placing the donor among the approximately 400 seronegative members of the cohort. A peripheral blood sample was collected from each donor, and TCR beta sequencing was performed on peripheral blood mononuclear cells. The Qiagen DNeasy Blood Extraction Kit was used to extract genomic DNA from the blood cell samples. Overall results and qualifications from the work: The classifier was reported to diagnose cytomegalovirus status with high specificity and sensitivity in both the original and validation cohorts. Compared with equally common non-associated chains, HLA-associated TCR beta chains in a later analysis were more clonally expanded and had lower generation probabilities. When HLA alleles, especially DR and DQ, strongly co-occurred, TCR associations were difficult to assign to individual alleles. According to a later analysis, parvovirus B19, influenza, CMV and Epstein-Barr virus appeared linked to several top co-occurrence clusters. In a later analysis, TCR association rates were found to vary across HLA loci, with the most associated TCRs seen for DRB1 alleles and the fewest for HLA-C alleles. Immune exposure information for the cohort was limited to CMV serostatus. HLA typing was unavailable for some donors at each locus, so association tests used only the typed subset. In the study, some 160 TCR beta chains were listed as associated with cytomegalovirus. In an earlier analysis of about 600 of the donors, most TCR beta V segments appeared in productive rearrangements about 90% or about 30% of the time, broadly matching IMGT annotations. Only TCR beta chains were sequenced in this cohort, and the absence of alpha or paired-chain data limited detectable features. Roughly uniform sequencing depth across donors was assumed in presence/absence analyses, although this assumption may not hold. A further reported finding was that TCR beta sequences accurately predicted the HLA-A and HLA-B alleles for most subjects in the first cohort. A cluster of highly shared sequence variants was judged likely to represent a technical artifact of the sequencing pipeline. Most TCR sequences were observed very rarely across donors, whereas some public TCRs were present in many individuals. V-gene and J-gene trimming of TCR beta chains was associated with a missense DCLRE1C variant in a later genetic analysis, and the association was replicated in an independent cohort. In a later analysis, most CMV-associated TCR beta chains were found to appear HLA-restricted, with HLA associations seemingly driven largely by CMV exposure. Correlated functional status among segregating V segments might be attributable to linkage disequilibrium, but an unknown experimental factor could not be ruled out. Specific HLA alleles were associated with over 15,000 TCR beta sequences at a false discovery rate of 0.05 in a later analysis. About 17 rarely observed V segments, including chromosome 9 orphons, were excluded from the earlier analysis of about 600 of the donors because counts were too low. Compared with the approximately 700-donor mean, donors in an Asian-associated ancestry cluster had fewer N-insertions in productive TCRs, according to a later genetic analysis. It was suggested by the authors that the approach could potentially be generalized to other disease states and immunological phenotypes. Three of the identified cytomegalovirus-associated TCR beta chains were confirmed in vitro to be specific for cytomegalovirus antigens.

This receptor was taken from a woman aged 18-35 years in good health and CMV-seronegative. Sequencing was done on a sample of PBMCs.

For the CDR3, the sequence is CASSFRGRTGELFF. The DNA sequence follows: TGTGCCAGCAGCTTTCGTGGGAGGACCGGGGAGCTGTTTTTT. The chain links TRBV5-4 with TRBJ2-2; possibly the D gene is TRBD2, per 6 matching bases. The CDR3 runs 14 residues from the cysteine to the phenylalanine. The CDR3 DNA has 42 bases and is translated from base 1. V and J lose 2 bases and 5 bases, and a span of 10 bases separates them. The germline V gene (reference sequence) gives CDR1 as SGHNT and CDR2 as YYREEE.